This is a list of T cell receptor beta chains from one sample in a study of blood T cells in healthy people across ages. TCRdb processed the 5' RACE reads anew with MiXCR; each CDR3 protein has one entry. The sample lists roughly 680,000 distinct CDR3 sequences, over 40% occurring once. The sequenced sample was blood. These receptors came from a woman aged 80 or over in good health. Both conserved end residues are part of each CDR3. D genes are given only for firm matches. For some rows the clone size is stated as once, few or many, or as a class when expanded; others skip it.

CDR3 DNA: TGTGCCAGCACCGAAAGCGGGGGCAGGAGGAATGAGCAGTTCTTC
CDR3 protein: CASTESGGRRNEQFF
V gene: TRBV12-3/TRBV12-4
D gene: TRBD2
clone size: -
J gene: TRBJ2-1

CDR3 DNA: TGTGCCAGCAGCTTAGCCCGCGCAGGTGTGGGAAATGAAAAACTGTTTTTT
CDR3 protein: CASSLARAGVGNEKLFF
V gene: TRBV7-2
D gene: -
clone size: few
J gene: TRBJ1-4

CDR3 DNA: TGCAGTGCCCCCTCTAGACTAGCGCGCGCCTACGAGCAGTACTTC
CDR3 protein: CSAPSRLARAYEQYF
V gene: TRBV20-1
D gene: TRBD2
clone size: few
J gene: TRBJ2-7

CDR3 DNA: TGCAGTGCTAACTCCCCTAGCGGGGGGTTGAACACCGGGGAGCTGTTTTTT
CDR3 protein: CSANSPSGGLNTGELFF
V gene: TRBV20-1
D gene: TRBD2
clone size: few
J gene: TRBJ2-2

CDR3 DNA: TGTGCCAGCAGCGTAAATCCTTCCTACAATGAGCAGTTCTTC
CDR3 protein: CASSVNPSYNEQFF
V gene: TRBV9
D gene: -
clone size: many
J gene: TRBJ2-1

CDR3 DNA: TGTGCCAGTACTCAGGGGGCTGAAGCTTTCTTT
CDR3 protein: CASTQGAEAFF
V gene: TRBV5-5
D gene: TRBD1
clone size: many
J gene: TRBJ1-1

CDR3 DNA: TGTGCCAGCAGCTTTGTGCAGGGAGGGGACACTGAAGCTTTCTTT
CDR3 protein: CASSFVQGGDTEAFF
V gene: TRBV7-2
D gene: -
clone size: many
J gene: TRBJ1-1

CDR3 DNA: TGTGCCAGCAGCGTAGGAAGGGGGACAGGAGACTACTATGGCTACACCTTC
CDR3 protein: CASSVGRGTGDYYGYTF
V gene: TRBV9
D gene: TRBD1
clone size: -
J gene: TRBJ1-2

CDR3 DNA: TGCAGTGCTAGAGCCAGAGAAGGGCGGAAGACCCAGTACTTC
CDR3 protein: CSARAREGRKTQYF
V gene: TRBV20-1
D gene: -
clone size: few
J gene: TRBJ2-5

CDR3 DNA: TGTGCCAGCAGCGAACATCGGGACAGGCCCTATGGCTACACCTTC
CDR3 protein: CASSEHRDRPYGYTF
V gene: TRBV3-1
D gene: TRBD1
clone size: -
J gene: TRBJ1-2

CDR3 DNA: TGTGCCAGCAGTTCAGACCGTAGCAATCAGCCCCAGCATTTT
CDR3 protein: CASSSDRSNQPQHF
V gene: TRBV28
D gene: -
clone size: many
J gene: TRBJ1-5

CDR3 DNA: TGTGCCAGCAGCTCTAGCGGGAGCGTCACCTACGAGCAGTACTTC
CDR3 protein: CASSSSGSVTYEQYF
V gene: TRBV2
D gene: TRBD2
clone size: -
J gene: TRBJ2-7

CDR3 DNA: TGTGCCAGCTCACCACCTCAGGGGCACACAGATACGCAGTATTTT
CDR3 protein: CASSPPQGHTDTQYF
V gene: TRBV18
D gene: -
clone size: -
J gene: TRBJ2-3

CDR3 DNA: TGTGCCAGCAGTGATACCGTGGCCAAAAACATTCAGTACTTC
CDR3 protein: CASSDTVAKNIQYF
V gene: TRBV2
D gene: -
clone size: many
J gene: TRBJ2-4

CDR3 DNA: TGTGCCAGCAGTTACTCGTCGGCGGTAGCTAACTATGGCTACACCTTC
CDR3 protein: CASSYSSAVANYGYTF
V gene: TRBV6-6
D gene: -
clone size: medium-sized
J gene: TRBJ1-2

CDR3 DNA: TGTGCCAGCAGCGCTTCCGGGGGACAGTCTAATGAAAAACTGTTTTTT
CDR3 protein: CASSASGGQSNEKLFF
V gene: TRBV9
D gene: TRBD1
clone size: many
J gene: TRBJ1-4

CDR3 DNA: TGTGCCAGCAGCCAAGACACCCGGGACAGGGGTCAAGAGACCCAGTACTTC
CDR3 protein: CASSQDTRDRGQETQYF
V gene: TRBV3-1
D gene: TRBD1
clone size: many
J gene: TRBJ2-5

CDR3 DNA: TGTGCCAGCAGTCTCCTTCCGGGACGGGCCTACAATGAGCAGTTCTTC
CDR3 protein: CASSLLPGRAYNEQFF
V gene: TRBV27
D gene: -
clone size: -
J gene: TRBJ2-1

CDR3 DNA: TGCGCCAGCAGCTTGGATCAGCCCCAGCATTTT
CDR3 protein: CASSLDQPQHF
V gene: TRBV5-1
D gene: -
clone size: many
J gene: TRBJ1-5

CDR3 DNA: TGCGCCAGCAGCTTGGGTTCCCTAGCGGAGCTCTACGAGCAGTACTTC
CDR3 protein: CASSLGSLAELYEQYF
V gene: TRBV5-1
D gene: TRBD2
clone size: -
J gene: TRBJ2-7

CDR3 DNA: TGTGCCAGCAGTATTAGAGTGGGTGTGGTGACCACGCAGTATTTT
CDR3 protein: CASSIRVGVVTTQYF
V gene: TRBV27
D gene: -
clone size: many
J gene: TRBJ2-3

CDR3 DNA: TGTGCCAGCAGTTGGGCGAAGGGTGGTGAGCAGTACTTC
CDR3 protein: CASSWAKGGEQYF
V gene: TRBV27
D gene: -
clone size: -
J gene: TRBJ2-5

CDR3 DNA: TGCAGTGCTAGAGGTGGCAGGCGTAATGAAAAACTGTTTTTT
CDR3 protein: CSARGGRRNEKLFF
V gene: TRBV20-1
D gene: -
clone size: -
J gene: TRBJ1-4

CDR3 DNA: TGCGCCAGCGCAGAGGGCACTGAAGCTTTCTTT
CDR3 protein: CASAEGTEAFF
V gene: TRBV10-2
D gene: -
clone size: -
J gene: TRBJ1-1

CDR3 DNA: TGTGCCAGCAGTGAAGGGGGCCTCTCCTATAATTCACCCCTCCACTTT
CDR3 protein: CASSEGGLSYNSPLHF
V gene: TRBV25-1
D gene: -
clone size: -
J gene: TRBJ1-6

CDR3 DNA: TGCAGTGCTAGAGACCTCAGCGGGAGCGGCTACAATGAGCAGTTCTTC
CDR3 protein: CSARDLSGSGYNEQFF
V gene: TRBV20-1
D gene: TRBD2
clone size: -
J gene: TRBJ2-1

CDR3 DNA: TGTGCCAGCAGCCCCCGGGGGACTTATGACTACACCTTC
CDR3 protein: CASSPRGTYDYTF
V gene: TRBV27
D gene: -
clone size: -
J gene: TRBJ1-2

CDR3 DNA: TGTGCCAGCAGCTTAGGAGGGATGATCTACAATGAGCAGTACTTC
CDR3 protein: CASSLGGMIYNEQYF
V gene: TRBV11-2
D gene: -
clone size: -
J gene: TRBJ2-7

CDR3 DNA: TGCGCCAGCAGCCAAGTGTCCGTTAATGAGCAGTTCTTC
CDR3 protein: CASSQVSVNEQFF
V gene: TRBV4-1
D gene: -
clone size: many
J gene: TRBJ2-1

CDR3 DNA: TGTGCCAGCTCACCAGCTGGGGATCCTAACTATGGCTACACCTTC
CDR3 protein: CASSPAGDPNYGYTF
V gene: TRBV18
D gene: -
clone size: once
J gene: TRBJ1-2

CDR3 DNA: TGTGCCAGCAGCTCCTACTCGACAGGGCTGGGGTCACCCCTCCACTTT
CDR3 protein: CASSSYSTGLGSPLHF
V gene: TRBV7-9
D gene: TRBD1
clone size: once
J gene: TRBJ1-6

CDR3 DNA: TGTGCCAGCAGCTTGGGACAGGGGCCCATTGGGTACGAGCAGTACTTC
CDR3 protein: CASSLGQGPIGYEQYF
V gene: TRBV7-9
D gene: TRBD1
clone size: many
J gene: TRBJ2-7

CDR3 DNA: TGTGCCAGCAGCCACCAGGTGCTGTGGGAGACCCAGTACTTC
CDR3 protein: CASSHQVLWETQYF
V gene: TRBV14
D gene: -
clone size: many
J gene: TRBJ2-5

CDR3 DNA: TGTGCCAGCAGTGCTTTGAACACTGAAGCTTTCTTT
CDR3 protein: CASSALNTEAFF
V gene: TRBV28
D gene: -
clone size: few
J gene: TRBJ1-1

CDR3 DNA: TGTGCCAGCGCCTTGCGGGAAGCAGGGATCAGCAATCAGCCCCAGCATTTT
CDR3 protein: CASALREAGISNQPQHF
V gene: TRBV5-5
D gene: -
clone size: many
J gene: TRBJ1-5

CDR3 DNA: TGCAGTGCGCTAGGGGGGACAAGCGCTTCCTACGAGCAGTACTTC
CDR3 protein: CSALGGTSASYEQYF
V gene: TRBV20-1
D gene: -
clone size: -
J gene: TRBJ2-7

CDR3 DNA: TGCGCCAGCAGTCCCCGCGAGACTAGCGGAAGGAACGAGCAGTACTTC
CDR3 protein: CASSPRETSGRNEQYF
V gene: TRBV4-1
D gene: TRBD2
clone size: many
J gene: TRBJ2-7

CDR3 DNA: TGTGCCAGCAGAGCTGACAGGATGAACACTGAAGCTTTCTTT
CDR3 protein: CASRADRMNTEAFF
V gene: TRBV5-5
D gene: -
clone size: -
J gene: TRBJ1-1

CDR3 DNA: TGTGCCAGCATCGCCGATATAAACTATGGCTACACCTTC
CDR3 protein: CASIADINYGYTF
V gene: TRBV12-3/TRBV12-4
D gene: -
clone size: -
J gene: TRBJ1-2

CDR3 DNA: TGTGCCAGCAGTTCCCTACTCGGACAGGCGGGCGGGGAGCTGTTTTTT
CDR3 protein: CASSSLLGQAGGELFF
V gene: TRBV12-3/TRBV12-4
D gene: TRBD1
clone size: -
J gene: TRBJ2-2

CDR3 DNA: TGTGCCAGCAGTTACTCGATTACAGGGCAAACCGGGGAGCTGTTTTTT
CDR3 protein: CASSYSITGQTGELFF
V gene: TRBV6-6
D gene: -
clone size: many
J gene: TRBJ2-2

CDR3 DNA: TGTGCCAGCAGTTACTCGGGTGGGGGCCTCCAAGAGACCCAGTACTTC
CDR3 protein: CASSYSGGGLQETQYF
V gene: TRBV6-5
D gene: -
clone size: -
J gene: TRBJ2-5

CDR3 DNA: TGTGCCACCAGCAGAGGGACAGGGTATGGCTACACCTTC
CDR3 protein: CATSRGTGYGYTF
V gene: TRBV15
D gene: TRBD1
clone size: few
J gene: TRBJ1-2

CDR3 DNA: TGTGCCAGCAGCTCATACCCCGGGACTGGGACCCTCGGTGAGCAGTTCTTC
CDR3 protein: CASSSYPGTGTLGEQFF
V gene: TRBV7-3
D gene: -
clone size: -
J gene: TRBJ2-1

CDR3 DNA: TGTGCCAGCAGAGTGACTAGCGGGGGCTACGAGCAGTACTTC
CDR3 protein: CASRVTSGGYEQYF
V gene: TRBV12-3/TRBV12-4
D gene: TRBD2
clone size: many
J gene: TRBJ2-7

CDR3 DNA: TGTGCCACAAGGGCGTTCGGGGCGGCTGGAACAGATACGCAGTATTTT
CDR3 protein: CATRAFGAAGTDTQYF
V gene: TRBV6-2/TRBV6-3
D gene: -
clone size: -
J gene: TRBJ2-3

CDR3 DNA: TGCGCCAGCAGCTTTGGGGGGGGGAGCTCCTACAATGAGCAGTTCTTC
CDR3 protein: CASSFGGGSSYNEQFF
V gene: TRBV5-1
D gene: TRBD2
clone size: -
J gene: TRBJ2-1

CDR3 DNA: TGTGCCATCAGTGAGTGGCAATCAATCACAGATACGCAGTATTTT
CDR3 protein: CAISEWQSITDTQYF
V gene: TRBV10-3
D gene: -
clone size: few
J gene: TRBJ2-3

CDR3 DNA: TGTGCCAGTGGACAGGGGGTACGCACAGATACGCAGTATTTT
CDR3 protein: CASGQGVRTDTQYF
V gene: TRBV11-2
D gene: TRBD1
clone size: once
J gene: TRBJ2-3

CDR3 DNA: TGCGCCAGCAGCCAACCGGGACAGGGGATTTACGAGCAGTACTTC
CDR3 protein: CASSQPGQGIYEQYF
V gene: TRBV4-1
D gene: TRBD1
clone size: -
J gene: TRBJ2-7

CDR3 DNA: TGTGCCAGCAGTAGACAGGGAAACGGGTACTACGAGCAGTACTTC
CDR3 protein: CASSRQGNGYYEQYF
V gene: TRBV27
D gene: TRBD1
clone size: few
J gene: TRBJ2-7

CDR3 DNA: TGCGCCAGCAGCTTGGGCGACAGAATCGCTAACTATGGCTACACCTTC
CDR3 protein: CASSLGDRIANYGYTF
V gene: TRBV5-1
D gene: -
clone size: many
J gene: TRBJ1-2

CDR3 DNA: TGCAGTGCTCCGAGTGCTAGGGGGTCAGGCTCTGGGTCCGGGGAGCTGTTTTTT
CDR3 protein: CSAPSARGSGSGSGELFF
V gene: TRBV20-1
D gene: -
clone size: few
J gene: TRBJ2-2

CDR3 DNA: TGTGCCAGCAGCTTAGTTTTGCCTAGCGGGGAAGGAGAGACCCGGTACTTC
CDR3 protein: CASSLVLPSGEGETRYF
V gene: TRBV11-2
D gene: TRBD2
clone size: -
J gene: TRBJ2-5

CDR3 DNA: TGTGCCAGCAGCAGTAGCGGGGGGGCCTTACTAGATACGCAGTATTTT
CDR3 protein: CASSSSGGALLDTQYF
V gene: TRBV2
D gene: TRBD2
clone size: -
J gene: TRBJ2-3

CDR3 DNA: TGTGCCATCAGTGAGTCGCTAGCGGGAAGCACAGATACGCAGTATTTT
CDR3 protein: CAISESLAGSTDTQYF
V gene: TRBV10-3
D gene: TRBD2
clone size: -
J gene: TRBJ2-3

CDR3 DNA: TGCAGCGTCCAAAAAAGCGGGGGGCTTTCCTACAATGAGCAGTTCTTC
CDR3 protein: CSVQKSGGLSYNEQFF
V gene: TRBV29-1
D gene: TRBD2
clone size: -
J gene: TRBJ2-1

CDR3 DNA: TGTGCCAGCAGTACCACCTCCCCGGGAGCAACTAATGAAAAACTGTTTTTT
CDR3 protein: CASSTTSPGATNEKLFF
V gene: TRBV27
D gene: -
clone size: -
J gene: TRBJ1-4